This T cell receptor beta chain originates from a study of cytomegalovirus exposure and HLA in healthy donors. Study-level findings and limits: Reported results showed that the classifier diagnosed cytomegalovirus status with high specificity and sensitivity. Later analysis showed TCR association rates varying by HLA locus, highest for DRB1 and lowest for HLA-C.

Likely unrecorded immune exposures existed in these nominally healthy donors. In the case of this clone: Antigen: not known.

The junction had 10 bases not matched to a gene; V was cut back by 4 bases and J by 2 bases. CDR3 length: 16 amino acids. Germline V lookup: CDR1 LNHDA, CDR2 SQIVND (reference sequence). Amplification used 60 Vbeta primers and 13 Jbeta primers. Data came from immunoSEQ multiplex PCR; TCRdb stores just in-frame clones and leaves some out. This sample has about 110,000 clones, with under 80% found just once. Sequenced material: PBMCs. This chain uses TRBV19 with TRBJ1-1; TRBD1 matches 7 bases. This receptor was obtained from a woman aged 40 to 50 in good health and CMV-seropositive. The CDR3 nucleotides read TGTGCCAGTAGTAAGGCTTCCGGGACAGATAACACTGAAGCTTTCTTT. Its protein is CASSKASGTDNTEAFF.